This T cell receptor (beta chain) was recorded in a study of T cell repertoires in cytomegalovirus infection. Study-level information: TCR beta signatures that were public indicated CMV infection and matching HLA type.

This clonotype was counted at least ten times. The antigen is unknown. Overall study results and limits: CMV-specific TCR beta clonotypes restricted by HLA-C dominated the ex vivo response.

In TCRdb, the reads were re-called with MiXCR into one record per CDR3 protein. Of around 180,000 distinct CDR3 sequences detected, around 20% appear once; the ten largest clones hold 2.9%. This clonotype was obtained from a human donor in good health (CMV status not recorded). Some clones in this sample may be carry-over from other donors' samples. The specimen was PBMCs.

CDR3 coding DNA: TGTGCCAGCAGCTTAGGGGTAGCGGGAGGATCCCACGATGAGCAGTTCTTC. Translating it yields CASSLGVAGGSHDEQFF. This chain links TRBV7-6 with TRBJ2-1, with 10 bases matching TRBD2. This CDR3 is built from 17 residues. J lost 8 bases, V lost 1 base, and 11 bases had no gene match. Germline V gene sequence: CDR1 SGHVS, CDR2 FNYEAQ. The full variable domain, with the rest looked up from reference TRBV7-6 and TRBJ2-1, is GAGVSQSPRYKVTKRGQDVALRCDPISGHVSLYWYRQALGQGPEFLTYFNYEAQQDKSGLPNDRFSAERPEGSISTLTIQRTEQRDSAMYRCASSLGVAGGSHDEQFFGPGTRLTVL.